The 26 T cell receptor beta chains reported below all come from one sample, sequenced in a study of read filtering for tumor transcriptome and immune sequencing. Molecular barcoded adaptors covering alpha/delta and beta/gamma chains were used on roughly 370 ng RNA. MiXCR, run by TCRdb on the reads, gives a single entry per CDR3 protein. The sample contains under 30,000 distinct CDR3 sequences, approximately 22% of which appear only once. Sequencing used a population of CD138-negative cells sorted from bone marrow. The receptors here all came from a donor at least 40 years old with multiple myeloma.

This clonotype was counted ten times or more. The chain uses TRBV9 and TRBJ2-3; no clear D gene. The ends were cut back, 0 bases at V and 0 bases at J, with 11 bases in the middle. The germline CDR1 and CDR2 sequences are SGDLS and YYNGEE. The CDR3 has 16 residues. The CDR3 bases are TGTGCCAGCAGCGTAGATGGCGGTCCTAGCACAGATACGCAGTATTTT. This encodes CASSVDGGPSTDTQYF.

Only a few counts were recorded for this clonotype. The chain couples TRBV9 to TRBJ2-2; no definite D call. The V gene lost 3 bases and the J gene lost 0 bases, with 3 bases spanning the gap. This CDR3 is built from 13 residues. Germline V gives CDR1 SGDLS, CDR2 YYNGEE. The CDR3 coding sequence is TGTGCCAGCAGCGACTCGAACACCGGGGAGCTGTTTTTT. It encodes CASSDSNTGELFF.

By frequency in the sample, this clonotype is medium-sized. This sequence joins TRBV6-6 and TRBJ2-1; TRBD2 agrees at 8 bases. The germline gives CDR1 MNHNY, CDR2 SVGAGI (reference sequence). The J segment lost 6 bases and the V segment lost 2 bases, leaving 9 bases of the junction unmatched. The CDR3 contains 16 residues. The CDR3, as DNA: TGTGCCAGCAGTTACCCCTCGGGCGGGGGGACCAATGAGCAGTTCTTC. Protein product: CASSYPSGGGTNEQFF.

This clonotype was detected many times. The chain employs TRBV7-6 and TRBJ2-1; 10 bases are shared with TRBD2. CDR3 length: 15 residues. Looked up from germline, CDR1 is SGHVS and CDR2 is FNYEAQ. V gave up 0 bases and J gave up 10 bases; unmatched junction bases: 6. CDR3 nucleotides: TGTGCCAGCAGCTTAGCACGGACTAGCGGTGGCGAGCAGTTCTTC. Amino acids: CASSLARTSGGEQFF.

As for this clonotype: The junction and the germline gene differ at one end; a read error may be behind it. This chain joins TRBV28 and TRBJ2-5; D may be TRBD1 or TRBD2 (7 bases each). CDR1 and CDR2 from the germline V gene are MDHEN and SYDVKM. The CDR3 contains 19 residues. CDR3 nucleotides: TGCGCCAGCAGTCAGGGGGGGGGGAGTCCAGGGGCGTCCGGAAAGACCCAGTACTTC. Protein sequence: CASSQGGGSPGASGKTQYF.

This clonotype came up a few times. V and J are TRBV7-3 and TRBJ2-2; TRBD1 matches at 7 bases. With V trimmed by 4 bases and J by 7 bases, 6 bases remained unmatched. CDR1 is SGHTA and CDR2 is FQGTGA in the germline V gene. The CDR3 covers 14 residues. The CDR3 DNA is TGTGCCAGCAGCTGGACAGGCTCTGTCGGGGAGCTGTTTTTT. It encodes CASSWTGSVGELFF.

This clonotype has a handful of counts. The chain couples TRBV7-2 to TRBJ2-3; 9 bases line up with TRBD1. The CDR3 has 18 residues. The V and J ends lost 5 bases and 3 bases, in that order; junction bases with no gene match: 15. Germline lookup yields CDR1 SGHTA and CDR2 FQGNSA. The CDR3 coding sequence is TGTGCCAGCAGCCTGCTGACCGGGACAGGGCTCGCGACAGATACGCAGTATTTT. This sequence encodes CASSLLTGTGLATDTQYF.

V and J are TRBV20-1 and TRBJ2-5, with unresolved D. The CDR3 spans 11 residues. Germline assignment: CDR1 DFQATT and CDR2 SNEGSKA (reference sequence). The V end lost 0 bases, the J end lost 6 bases, and 5 bases lay between the germline ends. The CDR3 DNA reads TGCAGTGCTAGAGATCCGAAGACCCAGTACTTC. This codes for CSARDPKTQYF.

This clonotype was seen only once. This chain links TRBV12-3 or TRBV12-4 with TRBJ1-5; 7 bases are shared with TRBD1. CDR3 length: 13 residues. Trimming took 9 bases from V and 7 from J; bases not matched to a gene: 9. The CDR3 sequence: CASQGGAEQPQHF. Here the CDR3 DNA reads TGTGCCAGTCAGGGGGGGGCTGAGCAGCCCCAGCATTTT.

This clonotype was recorded at least ten times. V and J are TRBV7-3 and TRBJ1-1; the match to TRBD1 covers 7 bases. From germline, CDR1 is SGHTA and CDR2 FQGTGA. Germline trimming cut 2 bases from V and 4 bases from J; bases unmatched to any gene: 7. The CDR3 extends over 15 amino acids. CDR3 region: CASSLRPGGLTEAFF. The CDR3 nucleotides are TGTGCCAGCAGCTTACGTCCAGGGGGGCTCACTGAAGCTTTCTTT.

The sample holds many counts of this clonotype. The J gene is TRBJ2-1, the V gene TRBV2, with D perhaps being TRBD1 or TRBD2 (5 bases each). V gave up 4 bases and J gave up 2 bases, with 18 bases separating them. The CDR3 covers 17 residues. CDR1 and CDR2 from the germline V gene are SNHLY and FYNNEI. Here the CDR3 DNA reads TGTGCCAGCAGTGTTGGGGGAGAACGGGCCACCTACAATGAGCAGTTCTTC. It codes for CASSVGGERATYNEQFF.

The table lists this clonotype with many counts. The chain joins TRBV20-1 to TRBJ2-1; 8 positions match TRBD2. V dropped 6 bases and J dropped 4; count of bases not matched to a gene: 11. CDR1 and CDR2 (germline): DFQATT, SNEGSKA (reference sequence). This CDR3 spans 15 amino acids. CDR3 in DNA: TGCAGTGCCCCCTTATCTCGGGGGGGGTACAATGAGCAGTTCTTC. Its translation is CSAPLSRGGYNEQFF.

The rearrangement links TRBV24-1 to TRBJ1-2; the match to TRBD1 covers 8 bases. The germline V gene encodes CDR1 KGHDR and CDR2 SFDVKD. Trimming removed 3 bases from V and 8 bases from J; junction bases left unmatched: 4. The CDR3 has 13 residues. CDR3 protein: CATSDRTGRGYTF. The CDR3, as DNA: TGTGCCACCAGTGATAGGACAGGGAGAGGCTACACCTTC.

A remark on this clonotype: This sequence may be a read error, since a much larger clone differs from it by one base. The chain uses TRBV29-1 and TRBJ2-5; the match to TRBD2 covers 12 bases. After removal of 7 bases from V and 7 bases from J, the junction contained 16 bases not matched to a gene. CDR1 SQVTM and CDR2 ANQGSEA come from the germline V gene. The CDR3 sequence is 16 residues long. The CDR3 loop is CSGCRTSGALVVTQYF. The DNA for the CDR3 is TGCAGCGGGTGCCGGACTAGCGGGGCCCTTGTGGTGACCCAGTACTTC.

This clonotype was detected ten times or more. V usage is TRBV2 and J usage is TRBJ1-6; no clear D. The V gene's germline CDR1 is SNHLY and CDR2 FYNNEI. Deletions cut 1 base from V and 0 bases from J, with 4 bases between. The CDR3 has 15 amino acids. The CDR3 loop reads CASSEDSSYNSPLHF. Written as DNA, the CDR3 is TGTGCCAGCAGTGAAGACAGCTCCTATAATTCACCCCTCCACTTT.

About this clonotype: A much larger clone differs by one base, so this may be a read error. The genes are TRBV6-6 and TRBJ1-3, with TRBD1 as a possible D gene (6 bases). The CDR3 contains 14 residues. Germline-derived CDR1 and CDR2 are MNHNY and SVGAGI (reference sequence). CDR3 loop: CASSRDISGSTIYF. In DNA, the CDR3 is TGTGCCAGCAGTCGGGACATCTCTGGAAGCACCATATATTTT.

This clonotype was seen at least ten times. The chain carries TRBV9 and TRBJ2-1; perhaps TRBD2 as D (7 bases). This CDR3 is built from 16 residues. V was shortened by 0 bases and J by 5 bases, with 15 bases between the two germline ends. Germline V lookup: CDR1 SGDLS, CDR2 YYNGEE. The CDR3 DNA reads TGTGCCAGCAGCGTAGTAACGGGGGGCCCGAACAATGAGCAGTTCTTC. Translation gives CASSVVTGGPNNEQFF.

This clonotype has a handful of counts. V is TRBV5-5 and J is TRBJ2-3; D ambiguous. The CDR3 contains 12 residues. From germline, CDR1 is SGHKS and CDR2 YYEKEE (reference sequence). Trimming stripped 4 bases from V and 2 bases from J, with 5 bases between. Written as DNA, the CDR3 is TGTGCCAGCAGCATAAACACAGATACGCAGTATTTT. This encodes CASSINTDTQYF. The whole variable domain, remainder taken from reference TRBV5-5 and TRBJ2-3, is DAGVTQSPTHLIKTRGQQVTLRCSPISGHKSVSWYQQVLGQGPQFIFQYYEKEERGRGNFPDRFSARQFPNYSSELNVNALLLGDSALYLCASSINTDTQYFGPGTRLTVL.

The rearrangement links TRBV5-8 to TRBJ1-4; 8 bases line up with TRBD1. Trimming cost V 3 bases and J 0 bases; bases outside gene matches: 4. This CDR3 is built from 16 residues. CDR1 is SGHTS, CDR2 YDEGEE, per germline. CDR3 bases: TGTGCCAGCAGCTCCGGACAGGGCGCAACTAATGAAAAACTGTTTTTT. It specifies CASSSGQGATNEKLFF.

Concerning this clonotype: This could be a read error, since a much larger clone is one nucleotide away. CDR3 sequence (DNA): TGCAGCGTTCGGAGCTTGTGGGAAATTGAAGCTTTCTTT. Translation: CSVRSLWEIEAFF. V is TRBV29-1 and J is TRBJ1-1; D gene uncertain. Germline lookup yields CDR1 SQVTM and CDR2 ANQGSEA. The CDR3 sequence is 13 residues long. V shed 5 bases and J shed 7 bases, with 17 bases lying between them.

This clonotype was detected many times. The rearrangement links TRBV9 to TRBJ2-5; TRBD1 is a possible D gene (7 bases). The CDR3 is 14 residues long. The ends were cut back, 4 bases at V and 5 bases at J, with 15 bases in the middle. The germline gives CDR1 SGDLS, CDR2 YYNGEE. CDR3 sequence: CASSTSSTGETQYF. CDR3 DNA: TGTGCCAGCAGCACTAGCTCGACAGGGGAGACCCAGTACTTC.

This clonotype has more than one count but fewer than ten. This chain connects TRBV5-4 to TRBJ1-5; D perhaps matches TRBD1 (6 bases). The length of the CDR3 is 16 residues. The germline V gene has CDR1 SGHNT and CDR2 YYREEE (reference sequence). Trimming took off 4 bases at V and 9 bases at J, with 23 bases between the two ends. CDR3: CASSLGGGAGVGPQHF. The DNA for the CDR3 is TGTGCCAGCAGCCTTGGCGGGGGCGCCGGAGTTGGGCCCCAGCATTTT.

Comments on this clonotype: A much larger clonotype is one base distant, so this may be a read error. The rearrangement uses TRBV21-1 and TRBJ1-1; the DNA was not used to check the table's D call, TRBD1. TRBV21-1 is listed as a pseudogene. This CDR3 is built from 17 residues. The CDR3: CASNKKFGRQGNTEAFF. The CDR3 DNA is TGTGCCAGCAACAAAAAATTCGGTCGACAGGGAAACACTGAAGCTTTCTTT.

Of note for this clonotype: A read error may be the cause here, since a much bigger clone is one base away. This chain connects TRBV7-9 to TRBJ2-6; 7 bases map to TRBD1. In germline, CDR1 is SEHNR, CDR2 FQNEAQ (reference sequence). The CDR3 has 17 residues. The CDR3 region is CASSRRGDSSGANFLTF. CDR3 nucleotides: TGTGCCAGCAGCCGCAGAGGGGACAGCTCTGGGGCCAACTTCCTGACTTTC.

This clonotype was detected only once. The V and J genes are TRBV11-2 and TRBJ1-2; D unresolved. V shed 3 bases and J shed 0 bases, with 8 bases lying between them. Germline CDR1 and CDR2: SGHAT and FQNNGV. The length of the CDR3 is 14 residues. The CDR3 coding sequence is TGTGCCAGCAGCTTGGGAAAGACTAACTATGGCTACACCTTC. It specifies CASSLGKTNYGYTF.

This clonotype was observed at least ten times. The genes are TRBV4-2 and TRBJ1-1; D remains ambiguous. Trimming took 0 bases from V and 10 from J, leaving 15 bases between them. There are 14 residues in the CDR3. From germline, CDR1 is LGHNA and CDR2 YNFKEQ. The CDR3 DNA follows: TGTGCCAGCAGCCAAGATGGCAGGCCGATAAGAGCTTTCTTT. As protein: CASSQDGRPIRAFF.